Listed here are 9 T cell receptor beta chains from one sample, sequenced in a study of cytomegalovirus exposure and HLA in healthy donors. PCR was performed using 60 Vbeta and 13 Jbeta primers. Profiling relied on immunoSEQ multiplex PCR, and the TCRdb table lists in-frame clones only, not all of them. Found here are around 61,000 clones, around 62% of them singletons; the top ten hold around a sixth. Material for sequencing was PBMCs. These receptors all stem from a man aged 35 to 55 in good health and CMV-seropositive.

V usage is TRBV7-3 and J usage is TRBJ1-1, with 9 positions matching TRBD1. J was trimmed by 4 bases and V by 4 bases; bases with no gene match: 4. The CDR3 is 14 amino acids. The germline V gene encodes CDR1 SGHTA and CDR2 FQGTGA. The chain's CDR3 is CASSSQGATTEAFF. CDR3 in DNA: TGTGCCAGCAGCTCACAGGGGGCGACCACTGAAGCTTTCTTT.

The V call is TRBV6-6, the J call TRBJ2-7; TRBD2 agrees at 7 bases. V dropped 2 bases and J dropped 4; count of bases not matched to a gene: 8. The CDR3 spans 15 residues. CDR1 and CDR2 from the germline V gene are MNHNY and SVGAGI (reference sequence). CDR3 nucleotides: TGTGCCAGCAGTTACGCGCGGGAGATATGGTACGAGCAGTACTTC. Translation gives CASSYAREIWYEQYF.

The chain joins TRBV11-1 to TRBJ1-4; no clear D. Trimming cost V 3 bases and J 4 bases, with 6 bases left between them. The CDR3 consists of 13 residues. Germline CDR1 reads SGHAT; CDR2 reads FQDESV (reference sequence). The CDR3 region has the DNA TGTGCCAGCAGCTTGGGCAGTAATGAAAAACTGTTTTTT. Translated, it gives CASSLGSNEKLFF.

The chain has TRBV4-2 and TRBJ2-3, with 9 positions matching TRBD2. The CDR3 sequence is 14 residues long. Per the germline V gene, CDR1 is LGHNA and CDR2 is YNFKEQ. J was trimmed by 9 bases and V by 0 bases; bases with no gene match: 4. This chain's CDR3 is CASSQDTSGSTQYF. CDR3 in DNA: TGTGCCAGCAGCCAAGATACTAGCGGGTCAACGCAGTATTTT.

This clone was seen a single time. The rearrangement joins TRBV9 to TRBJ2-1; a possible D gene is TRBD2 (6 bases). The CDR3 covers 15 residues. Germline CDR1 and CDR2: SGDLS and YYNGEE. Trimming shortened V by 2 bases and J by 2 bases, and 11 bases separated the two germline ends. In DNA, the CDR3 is TGTGCCAGCAGCGTCAGTTGGGGGGCCTACAATGAGCAGTTCTTC. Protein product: CASSVSWGAYNEQFF.

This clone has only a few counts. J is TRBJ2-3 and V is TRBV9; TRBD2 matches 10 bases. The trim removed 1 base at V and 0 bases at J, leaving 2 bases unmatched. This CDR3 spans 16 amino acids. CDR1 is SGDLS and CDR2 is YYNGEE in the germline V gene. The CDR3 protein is CASSVLAGGSTDTQYF. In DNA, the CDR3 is TGTGCCAGCAGCGTATTAGCGGGGGGTAGCACAGATACGCAGTATTTT.

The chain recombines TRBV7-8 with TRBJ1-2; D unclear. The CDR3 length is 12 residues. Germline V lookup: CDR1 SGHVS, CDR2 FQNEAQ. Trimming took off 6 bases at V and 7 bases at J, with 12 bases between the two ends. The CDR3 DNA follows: TGTGCCAGCAGGCCTAACACGGGTGGCTACACCTTC. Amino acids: CASRPNTGGYTF.

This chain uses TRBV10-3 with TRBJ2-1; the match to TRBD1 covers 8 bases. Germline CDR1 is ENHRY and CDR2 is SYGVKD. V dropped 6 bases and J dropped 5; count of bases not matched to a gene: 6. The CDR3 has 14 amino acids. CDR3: CAIRAGTGDNEQFF. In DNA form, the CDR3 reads TGTGCCATCAGGGCCGGGACAGGAGACAATGAGCAGTTCTTC.

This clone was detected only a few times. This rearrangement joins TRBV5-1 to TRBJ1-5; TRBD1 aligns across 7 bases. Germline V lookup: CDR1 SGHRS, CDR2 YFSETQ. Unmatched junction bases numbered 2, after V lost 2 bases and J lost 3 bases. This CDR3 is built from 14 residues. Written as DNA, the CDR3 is TGCGCCAGCAGCTTAGGGACAGTCAATCAGCCCCAGCATTTT. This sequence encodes CASSLGTVNQPQHF.